This T cell receptor beta chain is from a study of blood T cell repertoires in COVID-19. Study information: Sites across the United States, Italy and Spain contributed samples from acute and convalescent COVID-19. The cDNA or gDNA used as material had been derived from T cells, B-cell-depleted T cells, or PBMCs.

Study processing details: Using reference gene primer amplification, nucleated cell counts were estimated. The assay was immunoSEQ multiplex PCR, and TCRdb's table has in-frame clones only and misses some. V, J and clone size were drawn from that table, and D and trimming were deduced from the DNA. The table has hundreds of thousands of clones, roughly 88% seen once; the top ten hold 1.4%. Germline-derived CDR1 and CDR2 are SQVTM and ANQGSEA. The CDR3 runs to 14 residues. The ends lost 3 bases at V and 5 bases at J; junction bases unmatched: 5. V is TRBV29-1 and J is TRBJ1-4; 8 nucleotides match TRBD1. The clonotype originates from a woman in her 30s with active or convalescent COVID-19. The specimen was peripheral blood. The CDR3 DNA reads TGCAGCGTTGATACAGGGGGTAAAAATGAAAAACTGTTTTTT. This encodes CSVDTGGKNEKLFF.